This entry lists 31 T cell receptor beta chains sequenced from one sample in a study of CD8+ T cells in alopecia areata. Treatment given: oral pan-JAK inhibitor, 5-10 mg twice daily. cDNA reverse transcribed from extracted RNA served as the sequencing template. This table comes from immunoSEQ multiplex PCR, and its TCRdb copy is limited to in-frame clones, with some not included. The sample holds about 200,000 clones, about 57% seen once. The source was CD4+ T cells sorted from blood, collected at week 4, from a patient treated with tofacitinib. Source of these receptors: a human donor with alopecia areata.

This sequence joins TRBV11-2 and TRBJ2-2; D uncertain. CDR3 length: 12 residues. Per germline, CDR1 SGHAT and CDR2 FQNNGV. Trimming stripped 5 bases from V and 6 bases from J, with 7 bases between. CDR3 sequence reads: CASSRVAGELFF. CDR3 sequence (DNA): TGTGCCAGCAGCCGAGTAGCCGGGGAGCTGTTTTTT.

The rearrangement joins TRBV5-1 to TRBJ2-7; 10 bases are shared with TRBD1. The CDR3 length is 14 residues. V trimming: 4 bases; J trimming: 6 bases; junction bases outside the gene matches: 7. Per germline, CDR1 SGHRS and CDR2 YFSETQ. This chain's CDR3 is CASSQGTGDGEQYF. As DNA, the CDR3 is TGCGCCAGCAGCCAAGGGACAGGGGATGGCGAGCAGTACTTC.

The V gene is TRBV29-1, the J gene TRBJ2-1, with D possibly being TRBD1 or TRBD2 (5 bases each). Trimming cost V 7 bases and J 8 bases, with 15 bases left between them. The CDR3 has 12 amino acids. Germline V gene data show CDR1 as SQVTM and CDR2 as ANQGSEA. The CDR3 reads CSARRQGDEQFF. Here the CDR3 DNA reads TGCAGCGCCAGGAGGCAGGGCGATGAGCAGTTCTTC.

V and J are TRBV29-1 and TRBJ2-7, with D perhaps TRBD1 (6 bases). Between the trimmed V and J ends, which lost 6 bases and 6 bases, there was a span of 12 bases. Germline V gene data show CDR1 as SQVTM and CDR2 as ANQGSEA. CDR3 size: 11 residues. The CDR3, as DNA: TGCAGCGTGCTACAGGGAACCGAGCAGTACTTC. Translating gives CSVLQGTEQYF.

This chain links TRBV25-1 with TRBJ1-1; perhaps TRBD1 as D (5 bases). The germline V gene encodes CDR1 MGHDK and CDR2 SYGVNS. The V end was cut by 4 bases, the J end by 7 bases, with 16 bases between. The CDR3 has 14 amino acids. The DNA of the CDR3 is TGTGCCAGCAGTGGTGGCACAGGTGATGGTGAAGCTTTCTTT. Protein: CASSGGTGDGEAFF.

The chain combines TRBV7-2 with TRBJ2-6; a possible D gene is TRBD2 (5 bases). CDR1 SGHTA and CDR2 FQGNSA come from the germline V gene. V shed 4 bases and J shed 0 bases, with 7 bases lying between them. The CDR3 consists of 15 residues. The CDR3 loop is CASSSDFSGANVLTF. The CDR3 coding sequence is TGTGCCAGCAGCTCGGACTTCTCTGGGGCCAACGTCCTGACTTTC.

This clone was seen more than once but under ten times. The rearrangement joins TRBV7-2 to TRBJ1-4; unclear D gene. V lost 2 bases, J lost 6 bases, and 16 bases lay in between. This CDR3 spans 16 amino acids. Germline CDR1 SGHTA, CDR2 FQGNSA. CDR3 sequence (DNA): TGTGCCAGCAGCTTAATGGGTCAAGGAACCCATGAAAAACTGTTTTTT. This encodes CASSLMGQGTHEKLFF.

The CDR3 region is CASSQDNRGWGELFF. CDR3 nucleotide sequence: TGCGCCAGCAGCCAAGATAATAGAGGCTGGGGGGAGCTGTTTTTT. This sequence joins TRBV4-3 and TRBJ2-2, with no clear D. This CDR3 comprises 15 residues. CDR1 and CDR2 (germline): LGHNA, YSLEER. Trimming stripped 0 bases from V and 8 bases from J, with 13 bases between.

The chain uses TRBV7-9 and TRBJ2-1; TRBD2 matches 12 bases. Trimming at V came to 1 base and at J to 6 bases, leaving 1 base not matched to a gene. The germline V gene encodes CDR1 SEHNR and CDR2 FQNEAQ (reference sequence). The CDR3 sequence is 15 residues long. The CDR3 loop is CASSLGLAGVNEQFF. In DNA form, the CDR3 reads TGTGCCAGCAGCTTAGGACTAGCGGGGGTCAATGAGCAGTTCTTC. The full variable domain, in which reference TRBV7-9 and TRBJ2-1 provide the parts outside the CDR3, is DTGVSQNPRHKITKRGQNVTFRCDPISEHNRLYWYRQTLGQGPEFLTYFQNEAQLEKSRLLSDRFSAERPKGSFSTLEIQRTEQGDSAMYLCASSLGLAGVNEQFFGPGTRLTVL.

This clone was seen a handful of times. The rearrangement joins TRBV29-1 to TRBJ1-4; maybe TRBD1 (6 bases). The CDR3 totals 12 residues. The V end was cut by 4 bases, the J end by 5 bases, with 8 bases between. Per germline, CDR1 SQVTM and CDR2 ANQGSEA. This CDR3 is CSVADRNEKLFF. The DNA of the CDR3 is TGCAGCGTTGCTGACAGGAATGAAAAACTGTTTTTT.

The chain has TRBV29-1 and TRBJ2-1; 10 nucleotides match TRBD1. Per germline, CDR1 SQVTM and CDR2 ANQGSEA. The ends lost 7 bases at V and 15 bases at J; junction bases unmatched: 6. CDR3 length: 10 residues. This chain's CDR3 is CSAYRDRGFF. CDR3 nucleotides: TGCAGCGCTTACCGGGACAGGGGGTTCTTC.

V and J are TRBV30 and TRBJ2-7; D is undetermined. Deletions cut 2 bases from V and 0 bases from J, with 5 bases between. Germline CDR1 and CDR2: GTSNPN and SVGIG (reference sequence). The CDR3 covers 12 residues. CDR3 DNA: TGTGCCTGGAGTCACACCTCCTACGAGCAGTACTTC. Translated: CAWSHTSYEQYF. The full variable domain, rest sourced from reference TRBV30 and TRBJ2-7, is SQTIHQWPATLVQPVGSPLSLECTVEGTSNPNLYWYRQAAGRGLQLLFYSVGIGQISSEVPQNLSASRPQDRQFILSSKKLLLSDSGFYLCAWSHTSYEQYFGPGTRLTVT.

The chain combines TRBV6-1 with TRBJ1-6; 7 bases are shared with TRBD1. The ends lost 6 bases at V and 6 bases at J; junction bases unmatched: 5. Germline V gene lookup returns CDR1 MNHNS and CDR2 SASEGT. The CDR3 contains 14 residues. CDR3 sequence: CASSPGQTNSPLHF. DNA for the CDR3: TGTGCCAGCAGCCCGGGACAGACTAATTCACCCCTCCACTTT.

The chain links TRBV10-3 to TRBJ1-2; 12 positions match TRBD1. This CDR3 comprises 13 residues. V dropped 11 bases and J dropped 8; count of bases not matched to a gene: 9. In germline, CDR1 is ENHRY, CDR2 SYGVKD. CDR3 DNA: TGTGCCTCCTCCGGGACAGGGGGCCCGGGCTACACCTTC. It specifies CASSGTGGPGYTF.

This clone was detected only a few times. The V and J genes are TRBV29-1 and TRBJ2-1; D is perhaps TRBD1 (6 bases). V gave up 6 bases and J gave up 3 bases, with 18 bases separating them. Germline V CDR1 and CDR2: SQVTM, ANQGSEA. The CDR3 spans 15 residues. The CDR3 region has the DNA TGCAGCGTACAAACAGGGAACGGAATCTACAATGAGCAGTTCTTC. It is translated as CSVQTGNGIYNEQFF.

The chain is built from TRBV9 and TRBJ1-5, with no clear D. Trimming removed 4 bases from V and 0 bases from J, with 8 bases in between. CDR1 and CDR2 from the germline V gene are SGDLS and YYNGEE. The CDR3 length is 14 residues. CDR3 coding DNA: TGTGCCAGCAGCTTAGGAATTAGCAATCAGCCCCAGCATTTT. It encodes CASSLGISNQPQHF. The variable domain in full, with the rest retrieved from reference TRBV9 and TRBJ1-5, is DSGVTQTPKHLITATGQRVTLRCSPRSGDLSVYWYQQSLDQGLQFLIQYYNGEERAKGNILERFSAQQFPDLHSELNLSSLELGDSALYFCASSLGISNQPQHFGDGTRLSIL.

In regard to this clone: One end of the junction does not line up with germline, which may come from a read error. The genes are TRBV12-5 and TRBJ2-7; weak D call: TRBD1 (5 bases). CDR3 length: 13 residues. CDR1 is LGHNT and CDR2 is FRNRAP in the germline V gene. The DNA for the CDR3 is TGTGCTAGTGGTTTGGGGGGCGGCCGTCCTGCCAAATTC. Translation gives CASGLGGGRPAKF.

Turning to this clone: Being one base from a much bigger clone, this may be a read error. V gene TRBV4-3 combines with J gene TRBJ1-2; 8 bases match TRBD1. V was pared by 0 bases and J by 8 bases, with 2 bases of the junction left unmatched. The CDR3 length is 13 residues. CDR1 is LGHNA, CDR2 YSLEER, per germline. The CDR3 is CASSQETGVGYTF. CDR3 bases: TGCGCCAGCAGCCAAGAGACAGGGGTCGGCTACACCTTC.

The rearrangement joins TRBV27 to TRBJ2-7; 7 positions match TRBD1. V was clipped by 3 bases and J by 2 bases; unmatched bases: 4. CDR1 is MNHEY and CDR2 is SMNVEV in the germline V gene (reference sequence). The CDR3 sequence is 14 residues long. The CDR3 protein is CASSLTGMAYEQYF. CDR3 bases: TGTGCCAGCAGTTTGACAGGGATGGCCTACGAGCAGTACTTC.

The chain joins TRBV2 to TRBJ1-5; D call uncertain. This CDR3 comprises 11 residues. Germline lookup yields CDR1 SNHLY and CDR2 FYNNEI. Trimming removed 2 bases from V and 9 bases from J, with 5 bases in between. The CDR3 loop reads CASSESGPQHF. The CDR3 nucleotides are TGTGCCAGCAGTGAATCGGGGCCCCAGCATTTT.

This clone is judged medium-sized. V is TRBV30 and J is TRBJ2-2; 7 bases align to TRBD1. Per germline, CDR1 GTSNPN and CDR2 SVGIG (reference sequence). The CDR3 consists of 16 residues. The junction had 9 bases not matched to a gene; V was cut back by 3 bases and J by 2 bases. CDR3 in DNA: TGTGCCTGGAGACTTCGACAGGGTACAAACACCGGGGAGCTGTTTTTT. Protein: CAWRLRQGTNTGELFF. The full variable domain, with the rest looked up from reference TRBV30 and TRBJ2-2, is SQTIHQWPATLVQPVGSPLSLECTVEGTSNPNLYWYRQAAGRGLQLLFYSVGIGQISSEVPQNLSASRPQDRQFILSSKKLLLSDSGFYLCAWRLRQGTNTGELFFGEGSRLTVL.

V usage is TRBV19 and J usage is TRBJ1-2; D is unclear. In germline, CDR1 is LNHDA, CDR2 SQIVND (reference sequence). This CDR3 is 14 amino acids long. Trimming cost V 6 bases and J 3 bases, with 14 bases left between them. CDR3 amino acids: CASRTSGGDYGYTF. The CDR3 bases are TGTGCCAGTAGAACCTCTGGCGGTGACTATGGCTACACCTTC.

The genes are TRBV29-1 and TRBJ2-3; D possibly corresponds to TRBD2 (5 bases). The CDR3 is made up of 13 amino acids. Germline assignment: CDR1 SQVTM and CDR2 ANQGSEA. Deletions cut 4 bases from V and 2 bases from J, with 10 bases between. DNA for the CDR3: TGCAGCGTTGGGACTTCACCCACAGATACGCAGTATTTT. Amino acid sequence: CSVGTSPTDTQYF.

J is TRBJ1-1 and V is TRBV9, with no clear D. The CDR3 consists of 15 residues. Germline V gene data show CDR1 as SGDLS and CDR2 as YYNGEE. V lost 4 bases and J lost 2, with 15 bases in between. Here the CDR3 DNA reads TGTGCCAGCAGCATTAGCCCGGACTCTAACACTGAAGCTTTCTTT. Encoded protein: CASSISPDSNTEAFF.

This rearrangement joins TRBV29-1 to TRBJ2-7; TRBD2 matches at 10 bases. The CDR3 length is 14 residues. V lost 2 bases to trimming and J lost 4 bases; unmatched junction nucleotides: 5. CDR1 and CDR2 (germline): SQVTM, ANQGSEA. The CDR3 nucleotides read TGCAGCGTTGAACAGGCTAGCGGGGGATACGAGCAGTACTTC. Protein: CSVEQASGGYEQYF.

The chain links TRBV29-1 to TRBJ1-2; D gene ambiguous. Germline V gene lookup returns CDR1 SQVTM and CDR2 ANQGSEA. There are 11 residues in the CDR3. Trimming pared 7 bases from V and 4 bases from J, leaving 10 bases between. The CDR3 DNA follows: TGCAGCGAACGGACTGCCTATGGCTACACCTTC. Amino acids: CSERTAYGYTF.

The chain's CDR3 is CASSLQLAGGNEQYF. The CDR3, as DNA: TGTGCCAGCAGCTTACAACTAGCGGGGGGCAACGAGCAGTACTTC. This chain links TRBV7-8 with TRBJ2-7; 12 positions agree with TRBD2. The CDR3 loop spans 15 amino acids. With 2 bases clipped from V and 5 bases from J, the junction kept 4 bases outside the gene matches. Per germline, CDR1 SGHVS and CDR2 FQNEAQ. Filled out from reference TRBV7-8 and TRBJ2-7, the complete variable domain reads GAGVSQSPRYKVAKRGQDVALRCDPISGHVSLFWYQQALGQGPEFLTYFQNEAQLDKSGLPSDRFFAERPEGSVSTLKIQRTQQEDSAVYLCASSLQLAGGNEQYFGPGTRLTVT.

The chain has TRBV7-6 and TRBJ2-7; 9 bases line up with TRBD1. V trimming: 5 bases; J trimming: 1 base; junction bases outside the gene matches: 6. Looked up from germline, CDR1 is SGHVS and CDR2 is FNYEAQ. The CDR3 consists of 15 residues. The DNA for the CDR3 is TGTGCCAGCAGCACCACCGGGACAGGGTCCTACGAGCAGTACTTC. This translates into CASSTTGTGSYEQYF.

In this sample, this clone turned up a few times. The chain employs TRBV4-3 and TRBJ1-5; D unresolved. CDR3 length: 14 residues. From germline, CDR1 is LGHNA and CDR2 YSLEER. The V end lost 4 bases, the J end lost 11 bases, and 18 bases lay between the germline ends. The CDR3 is CASSPGLDPEAQHF. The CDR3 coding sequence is TGCGCCAGCAGCCCTGGCCTGGACCCAGAGGCCCAGCATTTT.

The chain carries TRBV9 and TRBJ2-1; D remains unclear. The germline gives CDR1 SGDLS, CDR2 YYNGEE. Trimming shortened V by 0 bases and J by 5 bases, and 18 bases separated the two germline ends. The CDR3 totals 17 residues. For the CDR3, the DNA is TGTGCCAGCAGCGTAGCCCCACCAGTAATGGGAAACAATGAGCAGTTCTTC. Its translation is CASSVAPPVMGNNEQFF.

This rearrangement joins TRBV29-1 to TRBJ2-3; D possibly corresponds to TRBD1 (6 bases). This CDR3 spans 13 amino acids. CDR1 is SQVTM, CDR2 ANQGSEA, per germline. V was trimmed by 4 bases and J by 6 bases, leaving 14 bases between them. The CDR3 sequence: CSVALLRGDTQYF. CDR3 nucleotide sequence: TGCAGCGTTGCTCTTTTAAGGGGGGATACGCAGTATTTT.